This is a list of T cell receptor beta chains from one sample in a study of cytotoxic CD8 clonotypes in ibrutinib-treated CLL. Method: immunoSEQ multiplex PCR; TCRdb's copy keeps in-frame clones and lacks some. The table lists 150,000 or so clones, approximately 80% of them singletons. The sequencing here drew on PBMCs, taken after 24 months of ibrutinib treatment. The receptors here all came from a human donor with chronic lymphocytic leukemia. Each CDR3 is given with its conserved first and last residue. Each record gives: D gene, clone size, J gene, V gene, CDR3 protein, CDR3 DNA. The D gene is left open where the match is weak. Size is omitted from some rows. Given values are once, few, many or a class for expanded clones.

NA	NA	TRBJ2-2	TRBV11-2	CASSLVLDGELFF	TGTGCCAGCAGCTTAGTTCTGGACGGGGAGCTGTTTTTT
TRBD1	NA	TRBJ1-5	TRBV10-3	CAISELGQHQPQHF	TGTGCCATCAGTGAGTTGGGACAGCATCAGCCCCAGCATTTT
TRBD2	NA	TRBJ2-7	TRBV7-2	CASRPRTSGGYEQYF	TGTGCCAGCAGGCCCCGGACTAGCGGGGGGTACGAGCAGTACTTC
TRBD2	NA	TRBJ2-1	TRBV4-1	CASSQPERGLAGGHNEQFF	TGCGCCAGCAGCCAACCCGAGAGGGGGCTAGCGGGGGGTCACAATGAGCAGTTCTTC
NA	NA	TRBJ1-3	TRBV29-1	CSVEDQGNTIYF	TGCAGCGTTGAAGATCAGGGAAACACCATATATTTT
TRBD1	NA	TRBJ1-5	TRBV7-2	CASSLASLDRAQPQHF	TGTGCCAGCAGCTTAGCGTCGTTGGACAGGGCACAGCCCCAGCATTTT
NA	many	TRBJ2-1	TRBV5-1	CASSPRVADEQFF	TGCGCCAGCAGCCCCAGGGTTGCGGATGAGCAGTTCTTC
TRBD2	NA	TRBJ2-3	TRBV9	CASSVGRLAGSTDTQYF	TGTGCCAGCAGCGTAGGGCGGCTAGCGGGGAGCACAGATACGCAGTATTTT
TRBD1	NA	TRBJ1-4	TRBV29-1	CSARDRGANEKLFF	TGCAGCGCTCGGGACAGGGGAGCTAATGAAAAACTGTTTTTT
NA	NA	TRBJ2-6	TRBV7-6	CASSLRPAGANVLTF	TGTGCCAGCAGCTTACGACCTGCTGGGGCCAACGTCCTGACTTTC
NA	once	TRBJ1-2	TRBV28	CASSPPRRSNYGYTF	TGTGCCAGCAGCCCACCCAGGCGATCTAACTATGGCTACACCTTC
NA	NA	TRBJ1-5	TRBV6-5	CASTATVHNQPQHF	TGTGCCAGCACGGCGACAGTCCACAATCAGCCCCAGCATTTT
TRBD1	many	TRBJ2-7	TRBV6-6	CASTKGAGGSYEQYF	TGTGCCAGCACCAAGGGCGCAGGGGGCTCCTACGAGCAGTACTTC
TRBD1	NA	TRBJ1-1	TRBV6-6	CASTTDPRGWAFF	TGTGCCAGCACCACGGACCCCAGGGGGTGGGCTTTCTTT
NA	NA	TRBJ2-1	TRBV7-2	CATSPDADEQFF	TGTGCCACCAGCCCCGACGCCGATGAGCAGTTCTTC
NA	few	TRBJ1-2	TRBV5-6	CASSRGPYGYTF	TGTGCCAGCAGCCGCGGGCCATATGGCTACACCTTC
TRBD1	NA	TRBJ1-1	TRBV7-9	CASRQQGAGTEAFF	TGTGCCAGCAGGCAACAGGGGGCCGGCACTGAAGCTTTCTTT
NA	NA	TRBJ2-2	TRBV30	CAWSVDWHTGELFF	TGTGCCTGGAGTGTAGATTGGCACACCGGGGAGCTGTTTTTT
TRBD1	NA	TRBJ2-5	TRBV28	CASTHPPGQGQETQYF	TGTGCCAGCACCCACCCCCCGGGACAGGGACAAGAGACCCAGTACTTC
NA	NA	TRBJ1-2	TRBV6-1	CAANLYTF	TGTGCCGCTAATCTCTACACCTTC
TRBD1	few	TRBJ1-2	TRBV5-1	CASTTGVGYGYTF	TGCGCCAGCACAACAGGGGTTGGTTATGGCTACACCTTC
NA	NA	TRBJ2-7	TRBV7-9	CASSLILGGEQYF	TGTGCCAGCAGCCTGATACTGGGGGGCGAGCAGTACTTC
NA	NA	TRBJ1-1	TRBV27	CASSLSGNRVNTEAFF	TGTGCCAGCAGTTTATCGGGGAACAGGGTGAACACTGAAGCTTTCTTT
TRBD1	few	TRBJ1-2	TRBV18	CASSPGQAYGYTF	TGTGCCAGCTCACCTGGACAGGCCTATGGCTACACCTTC
NA	NA	TRBJ2-3	TRBV9	CASRPDTQYF	TGTGCCAGCCGACCAGATACGCAGTATTTT
NA	NA	TRBJ1-1	TRBV5-1	CASSPPGGAGTEAFF	TGCGCCAGCAGCCCGCCTGGGGGGGCAGGGACTGAAGCTTTCTTT
NA	NA	TRBJ1-1	TRBV7-9	CASSFQAGNTEAFF	TGTGCCAGCAGCTTTCAGGCAGGGAACACTGAAGCTTTCTTT
NA	NA	TRBJ1-4	TRBV6-6	CASSYGGRGEKLFF	TGTGCCAGCAGTTACGGGGGTCGGGGCGAAAAACTGTTTTTT
TRBD1	NA	TRBJ1-2	TRBV7-2	CASSFMDRGRVGYTF	TGTGCCAGCAGCTTCATGGACAGGGGGCGTGTGGGCTACACCTTC
TRBD2	NA	TRBJ2-7	TRBV9	CASSVSTSGSYEQYF	TGTGCCAGCAGCGTCTCCACTAGCGGCTCCTACGAGCAGTACTTC
NA	NA	TRBJ1-3	TRBV6-5	CASSYSGRVGNTIYF	TGTGCCAGCAGTTACTCGGGCAGGGTGGGAAACACCATATATTTT
NA	NA	TRBJ1-3	TRBV6-1	CASSEGNTIYF	TGTGCCAGCAGTGAAGGAAACACCATATATTTT
TRBD2	NA	TRBJ2-7	TRBV13	CASSLGVAGGSEQYF	TGTGCCAGCAGCTTAGGGGTAGCGGGAGGGTCCGAGCAGTACTTC
NA	NA	TRBJ1-1	TRBV10-3	CAISEMGGMNTEAFF	TGTGCCATCAGTGAGATGGGGGGGATGAACACTGAAGCTTTCTTT
NA	NA	TRBJ1-1	TRBV12-1	CASSLHGPVPLNTEAFF	TGTGCCAGCAGCTTACATGGACCCGTCCCGTTGAACACTGAAGCTTTCTTT
NA	NA	TRBJ1-4	TRBV10-3	CAISRSLNEKLFF	TGTGCCATCTCGAGATCCCTTAATGAAAAACTGTTTTTT
NA	NA	TRBJ1-5	TRBV5-6	CASSLAGAGYQPQHF	TGTGCCAGCAGCTTGGCTGGGGCAGGGTATCAGCCCCAGCATTTT
NA	NA	TRBJ2-6	TRBV30	CAWSWVSGANVLTF	TGTGCCTGGAGTTGGGTGTCTGGGGCCAACGTCCTGACTTTC
NA	NA	TRBJ1-5	TRBV4-3	CASSQDPAGAGRGPQHF	TGCGCCAGCAGCCAAGATCCGGCAGGGGCAGGACGAGGGCCCCAGCATTTT
NA	once	TRBJ2-2	TRBV4-2	CASSQEAPGELFF	TGTGCCAGCAGCCAAGAGGCCCCCGGGGAGCTGTTTTTT
TRBD1	NA	TRBJ2-7	TRBV5-1	CASSLGQGDNEQYF	TGCGCCAGCAGCTTGGGGCAGGGGGACAACGAGCAGTACTTC
NA	NA	TRBJ1-4	TRBV7-2	CASSLWSTPNEKLFF	TGTGCCAGCAGCTTATGGAGCACCCCTAATGAAAAACTGTTTTTT
NA	NA	TRBJ2-7	TRBV7-2	CASSRMRLHEQYF	TGTGCCAGCAGCCGGATGAGGCTCCACGAGCAGTACTTC
TRBD1	NA	TRBJ1-5	TRBV15	CATSRIQGNQPQHF	TGTGCCACCAGCAGGATACAGGGGAATCAGCCCCAGCATTTT